These T cell receptor beta chains were read from a single sample in a study of cytomegalovirus exposure and HLA in healthy donors. TCRdb keeps only in-frame clones here, not all; method: immunoSEQ multiplex PCR. The sample consists of about 160,000 clones, 60% to 80% of them appearing once. The sequencing sample was made of PBMCs. These receptor sequences come from a woman aged 50 to 60 in good health and CMV-seropositive. Both conserved end residues are part of each CDR3. A D gene is named only where the DNA matches it firmly. Clone size is stated in some rows and not others, as once, few, many or a class when expanded.

>.|TRBD1|TRBV28|TRBJ1-5
CASSIPRGRPRQPQHF
TGTGCCAGCAGTATCCCGAGGGGGCGCCCCCGGCAGCCCCAGCATTTT
>.|TRBD1|TRBV4-1|TRBJ2-7
CASSQDPGQGYEQYF
TGCGCCAGCAGCCAAGATCCGGGACAGGGCTACGAGCAGTACTTC
>once|TRBD1|TRBV27|TRBJ1-2
CASSARQGGYGYTF
TGTGCCAGCAGTGCAAGACAGGGGGGGTATGGCTACACCTTC
>.|.|TRBV29-1|TRBJ2-5
CSAPVMGRGETQYF
TGCAGCGCTCCCGTAATGGGGAGAGGTGAGACCCAGTACTTC
>few|.|TRBV4-3|TRBJ1-5
CASSQDLRKTQHF
TGCGCCAGCAGCCAAGATCTCAGGAAGACCCAGCATTTT
>.|.|TRBV7-9|TRBJ2-5
CASSFGQGGKTQYF
TGTGCCAGCAGCTTCGGACAGGGAGGGAAGACCCAGTACTTC
>.|TRBD1|TRBV10-2|TRBJ2-3
CASSGTGGTDTQYF
TGCGCCAGCAGTGGGACAGGGGGCACAGATACGCAGTATTTT
>.|.|TRBV7-9|TRBJ2-7
CASSPGTYTYEQYF
TGTGCCAGCAGCCCAGGGACTTACACCTACGAGCAGTACTTC
>.|TRBD2|TRBV29-1|TRBJ2-3
CSVWTPQSGADTQYF
TGCAGCGTTTGGACACCTCAAAGCGGGGCAGATACGCAGTATTTT
>.|TRBD2|TRBV20-1|TRBJ2-7
CSTTTGGEQYF
TGCAGTACAACCACGGGAGGCGAGCAGTACTTC
>.|TRBD1|TRBV27|TRBJ2-5
CASSPLDRQETQYF
TGTGCCAGCAGTCCCTTGGACAGGCAAGAGACCCAGTACTTC
>.|TRBD1|TRBV27|TRBJ2-1
CASSSRGITSLYNEQFF
TGTGCCAGCAGTTCCAGGGGGATAACGTCTTTGTACAATGAGCAGTTCTTC
>.|TRBD1|TRBV5-1|TRBJ2-7
CASSFGQELEQYF
TGCGCCAGCAGCTTTGGACAGGAACTCGAGCAGTACTTC
>.|TRBD2|TRBV5-6|TRBJ2-5
CASSPGTSTETQYF
TGTGCCAGCAGCCCCGGGACTAGCACAGAGACCCAGTACTTC
>.|.|TRBV29-1|TRBJ2-2
CSATVPTGELFF
TGCAGCGCGACAGTTCCCACCGGGGAGCTGTTTTTT
>.|.|TRBV4-3|TRBJ2-7
CASSQGSGNYEQYF
TGCGCCAGCAGCCAAGGTTCAGGGAATTACGAGCAGTACTTC
>.|.|TRBV5-6|TRBJ2-2
CASSLGGVLAGELFF
TGTGCCAGCAGCTTGGGGGGAGTACTCGCCGGGGAGCTGTTTTTT
>few|.|TRBV4-1|TRBJ1-3
CASSQVVYEVSGNTIYF
TGCGCCAGCAGCCAAGTGGTGTACGAGGTCTCTGGAAACACCATATATTTT
>.|.|TRBV7-2|TRBJ1-2
CASSLGWGQGYGYTF
TGTGCCAGCAGCTTAGGCTGGGGGCAAGGTTATGGCTACACCTTC
>.|TRBD1|TRBV25-1|TRBJ2-7
CASSESGTGGYEQYF
TGTGCCAGCAGTGAATCCGGGACAGGGGGATACGAGCAGTACTTC
>.|.|TRBV19|TRBJ1-5
CASSADRLDQPQHF
TGTGCCAGTAGTGCAGACAGGTTGGATCAGCCCCAGCATTTT
>.|.|TRBV7-2|TRBJ1-1
CASSSGTNTEAFF
TGTGCCAGCAGCAGCGGGACGAACACTGAAGCTTTCTTT
>.|.|TRBV4-3|TRBJ1-2
CASSQGTPGGYTF
TGCGCCAGCAGCCAAGGAACCCCGGGAGGCTACACCTTC
>.|TRBD1|TRBV28|TRBJ2-7
CATGQGAYEQYF
TGTGCCACGGGGCAGGGGGCATACGAGCAGTACTTC